This T cell receptor (beta chain) was recorded in a study of OX40 agonist ivuxolimab in advanced cancers. Study overall: Two patients with cutaneous melanoma and one with hepatocellular carcinoma, three in total, showed partial responses. Study results and caveats: The work left the antigen specificity of expanded peripheral T cells undetermined.

The data were produced by immunoSEQ multiplex PCR, yet TCRdb's version contains in-frame clones alone and is incomplete. The sample consists of 65,000 to 95,000 clones, 89% of them appearing once. V lost 0 bases to trimming and J lost 4 bases; unmatched junction nucleotides: 4. CDR1 is SGHNT, CDR2 YENEEA, per germline. CDR3 length: 16 amino acids. This clone has a handful of counts. Antigen unknown. The sequencing used CD4+ or CD8+ T cells sorted from blood, collected in a trial of the OX40 agonist ivuxolimab. This clonotype originated in an adult with an advanced solid tumor such as melanoma, head and neck, liver or kidney cancer. J is TRBJ2-2 and V is TRBV11-3, with 8 bases matching TRBD2. Here the CDR3 DNA reads TGTGCCAGCAGCTTAGATCCCCTAGCGGGCACCGGGGAGCTGTTTTTT. It codes for CASSLDPLAGTGELFF.